The present T cell receptor (beta chain) was sequenced within a study of radiation and T cells in renal cell carcinoma. About the research overall: Nephrectomy followed 15 Gy stereotactic body radiation by 4 weeks.

Assay used: immunoSEQ multiplex PCR; TCRdb lists only in-frame clones, some missing. The sample includes approximately 94,000 clones, over 65% of them seen just once. CDR1 is MNHNY and CDR2 is SVGAGI in the germline V gene (reference sequence). The CDR3 is 14 residues long. Time point here: baseline pretreatment blood. Regarding treatment: 15 Gy SBRT to primary tumor, nephrectomy 4 weeks later. Blood was sampled at baseline, 2 weeks and 4 weeks after SBRT. Clear cell pathology was present in this patient's renal cell carcinoma. This TCR derives from a man aged 55 to 70 with renal cell carcinoma. The rearrangement links TRBV6-6 to TRBJ2-5; the D gene is possibly TRBD2 (5 bases). The J call is doubtful: the DNA matches TRBJ2-7 better. The sample in question was blood, obtained from a patient whose treatment included radiotherapy and nephrectomy. In DNA form, the CDR3 reads TGTGCCAGCAGTTATTCGGGATTATCCTACGAGCAGTACTTC. The encoded protein is CASSYSGLSYEQYF.